This is a list of T cell receptor beta chains from one sample in a study of shared clonotypes between healthy human individuals. The table came from immunoSEQ multiplex PCR; TCRdb's copy has only in-frame clones and leaves some out. The data hold a few million clones, with roughly nine tenths observed a single time. The material sequenced was naive CD4+ T cells sorted from blood. These receptors originate from a man between 18 and 29 years old in good health. Both conserved end residues are part of each CDR3. D genes are given only for firm matches. Clone size is shown for a subset of rows, as once, few, many or a class of expanded clone.

d_call j_call clone_size v_call cdr3_nt cdr3_aa
TRBD1 TRBJ2-5 NA TRBV5-1 TGCGCCAGCAGCTCGACAGGGGCCCAGTACTTC CASSSTGAQYF
TRBD1 TRBJ1-2 NA TRBV5-1 TGCGCCAGCAGCTTCAGGGACAGAGAATATGGCTACACCTTC CASSFRDREYGYTF
NA TRBJ1-2 NA TRBV6-5 TGTGCCAGCAGTTATTTAGCAGTCACAAACTATGGCTACACCTTC CASSYLAVTNYGYTF
NA TRBJ2-1 few TRBV18 TGTGCCAGCTCACTCGCCCTCCCAGCCTCCTACAATGAGCAGTTCTTC CASSLALPASYNEQFF
TRBD1 TRBJ1-5 NA TRBV5-1 TGCGCCAGCAGCGACGGACAGGGCAATCAGCCCCAGCATTTT CASSDGQGNQPQHF
NA TRBJ1-1 NA TRBV6-5 TGTGCCAGCAGTACCCCTGACCGGGGGGTGACTGAAGCTTTCTTT CASSTPDRGVTEAFF
NA TRBJ1-2 NA TRBV20-1 TGCAGTGCTTACCAGCTTCCTGGCTACACCTTC CSAYQLPGYTF
NA TRBJ1-3 NA TRBV18 TGTGCCAGCTCACCGGGCCTTGGAAACACCATATATTTT CASSPGLGNTIYF
NA TRBJ1-1 once TRBV18 TGTGCCAGCTCACCACAGGTGACGAACACTGAAGCTTTCTTT CASSPQVTNTEAFF
TRBD1 TRBJ1-6 NA TRBV7-9 TGTGCCAGCAGCCCTACGAGGGGGCTGGATTCACCCCTCCACTTT CASSPTRGLDSPLHF
TRBD1 TRBJ2-3 NA TRBV7-2 TGTGCCAGCAGCTTGGCCGGACAGGGGAGAGATACGCAGTATTTT CASSLAGQGRDTQYF
TRBD1 TRBJ1-5 NA TRBV28 TGTGCCAGCAGTTCCGGGACAGGGGGAAATCAGCCCCAGCATTTT CASSSGTGGNQPQHF
NA TRBJ2-2 NA TRBV9 TGTGCCAGCAGCGACAACTCCGGGACCCACACCGGGGAGCTGTTTTTT CASSDNSGTHTGELFF
NA TRBJ2-5 NA TRBV18 TGTGCCAGCTCACCCCTCTCCGCAGAAGAGACCCAGTACTTC CASSPLSAEETQYF
NA TRBJ1-3 NA TRBV6-1 TGTGCCAGCAAAGACTTCTCTGGAAACACCATATATTTT CASKDFSGNTIYF
NA TRBJ2-7 NA TRBV5-1 TGCGCCAGCAGCACTACGACAGGCAACACTTACGAGCAGTACTTC CASSTTTGNTYEQYF
NA TRBJ1-2 NA TRBV7-9 TGTGCCAGCAGCTTGCCCACATCCCCCTCCGCCTATGGCTACACCTTC CASSLPTSPSAYGYTF
NA TRBJ2-1 once TRBV9 TGTGCCAGCAGCGTAGAGGCTCCCGGGCGAGGTGAGCAGTTCTTC CASSVEAPGRGEQFF
NA TRBJ1-5 NA TRBV4-3 TGCGCCAGCAGCCAAGTGAGCGGGGGGAAAAGCAATCAGCCCCAGCATTTT CASSQVSGGKSNQPQHF
NA TRBJ1-4 once TRBV29-1 TGCAGCGCCACAGGGAAGGCAGACAGCCGTCGTCCTGAAAAACTGTTTTTT CSATGKADSRRPEKLFF
TRBD1 TRBJ2-7 NA TRBV25-1 TGTGCCAGCAGTGAACAGGGGGCCCGAACCTACGAGCAGTACTTC CASSEQGARTYEQYF
TRBD1 TRBJ1-2 NA TRBV5-1 TGCGCCAGCACCACCCTACAGGGGGCCCCTCCCGGTGAGGGCTACACCTTC CASTTLQGAPPGEGYTF
NA TRBJ1-4 NA TRBV10-3 TGTGCCGCCGCCGGCGAAATAACAGGAAAACTGTTTTTT CAAAGEITGKLFF
NA TRBJ2-7 NA TRBV5-1 TGCGCCAGCAGCCCTCGGACAGCCTTCTCCTACGAGCAGTACTTC CASSPRTAFSYEQYF
NA TRBJ2-7 once TRBV7-2 TGTGCCAGCAGCTTAGCTAGGGGACGGACCAAGTCCTACGAGCAGTACTTC CASSLARGRTKSYEQYF
NA TRBJ1-4 NA TRBV5-6 TGTGCCAGCAGCTTGCGGGCTTGGACGCTTTCAACTAATGAAAAACTGTTTTTT CASSLRAWTLSTNEKLFF
TRBD2 TRBJ2-1 NA TRBV11-2 TGTGCCAGCAGTCAGGGACGACTAGCGGGGGGGCCCCACAATGAGCAGTTCTTC CASSQGRLAGGPHNEQFF
TRBD2 TRBJ2-7 NA TRBV10-3 TGTGCCATCAGCGACGGGGGAGTAGCGGGGCCCTACGAGCAGTACTTC CAISDGGVAGPYEQYF
NA TRBJ2-7 NA TRBV27 TGTGCCAGCAGTCCACAGGGTACGGCCAGGGAGCAGTACTTC CASSPQGTAREQYF
TRBD1 TRBJ2-7 NA TRBV6-1 TGTGCCAGCAGTTCCGGGACAGATAGACTTTACGAGCAGTACTTC CASSSGTDRLYEQYF
TRBD1 TRBJ2-7 NA TRBV7-9 TGTGCCAGCAGCCGGAGTGAGTATGGACAGGTCGAGCAGTACTTC CASSRSEYGQVEQYF
NA TRBJ2-1 NA TRBV7-9 TGTGCCAGCAGCTTATCACCTGGCGGCTACAATGAGCAGTTCTTC CASSLSPGGYNEQFF
TRBD2 TRBJ2-5 NA TRBV9 TGTGCCAGCAGCGTGGCGGGAGGGCGCGTAGAGACCCAGTACTTC CASSVAGGRVETQYF